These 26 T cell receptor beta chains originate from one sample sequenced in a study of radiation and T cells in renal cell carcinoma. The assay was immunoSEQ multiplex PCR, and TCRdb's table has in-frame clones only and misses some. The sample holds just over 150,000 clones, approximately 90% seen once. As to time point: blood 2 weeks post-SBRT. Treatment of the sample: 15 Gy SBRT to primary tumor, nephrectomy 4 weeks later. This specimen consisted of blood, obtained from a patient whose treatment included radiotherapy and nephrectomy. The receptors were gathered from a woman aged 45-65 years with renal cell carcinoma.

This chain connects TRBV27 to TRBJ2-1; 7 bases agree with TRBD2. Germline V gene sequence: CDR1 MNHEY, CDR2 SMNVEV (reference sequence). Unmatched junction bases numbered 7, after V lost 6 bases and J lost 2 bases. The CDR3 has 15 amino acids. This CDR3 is CASRTTRGAYNEQFF. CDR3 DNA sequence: TGTGCCAGCAGGACGACCCGGGGGGCCTACAATGAGCAGTTCTTC.

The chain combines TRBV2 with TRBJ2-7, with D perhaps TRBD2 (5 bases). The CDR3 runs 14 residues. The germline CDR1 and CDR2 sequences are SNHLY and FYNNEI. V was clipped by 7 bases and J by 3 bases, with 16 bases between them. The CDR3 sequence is CASTTSNGVYEQYF. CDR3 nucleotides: TGTGCCAGCACCACCTCGAACGGGGTCTACGAGCAGTACTTC.

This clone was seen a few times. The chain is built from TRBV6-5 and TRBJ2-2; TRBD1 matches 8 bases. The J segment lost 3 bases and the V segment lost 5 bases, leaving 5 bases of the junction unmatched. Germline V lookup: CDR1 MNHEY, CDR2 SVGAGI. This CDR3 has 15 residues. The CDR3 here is CASSGQGGDTGELFF. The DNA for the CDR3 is TGTGCCAGCAGTGGACAGGGAGGCGACACCGGGGAGCTGTTTTTT.

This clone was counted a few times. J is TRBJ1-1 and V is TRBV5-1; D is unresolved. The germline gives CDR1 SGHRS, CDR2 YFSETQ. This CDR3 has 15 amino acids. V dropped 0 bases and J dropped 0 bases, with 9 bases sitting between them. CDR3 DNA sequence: TGCGCCAGCAGCTTGGCCGGGCAGATGAACACTGAAGCTTTCTTT. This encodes CASSLAGQMNTEAFF.

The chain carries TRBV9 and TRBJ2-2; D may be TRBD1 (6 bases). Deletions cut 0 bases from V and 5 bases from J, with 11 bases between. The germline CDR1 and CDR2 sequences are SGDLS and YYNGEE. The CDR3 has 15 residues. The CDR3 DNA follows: TGTGCCAGCAGCGTAGGCTGGGGGCGGACCGGGGAGCTGTTTTTT. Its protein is CASSVGWGRTGELFF.

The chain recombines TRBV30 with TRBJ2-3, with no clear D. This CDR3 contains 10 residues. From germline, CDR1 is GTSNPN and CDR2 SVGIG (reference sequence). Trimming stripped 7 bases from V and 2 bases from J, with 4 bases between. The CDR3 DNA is TGTGCCTCCTCCACAGATACGCAGTATTTT. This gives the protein CASSTDTQYF.

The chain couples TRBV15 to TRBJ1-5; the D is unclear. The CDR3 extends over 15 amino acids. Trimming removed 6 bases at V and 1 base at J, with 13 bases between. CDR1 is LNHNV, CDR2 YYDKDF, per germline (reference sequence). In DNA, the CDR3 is TGTGCCACCAGGTGGACGCCAGAAAGCAATCAGCCCCAGCATTTT. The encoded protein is CATRWTPESNQPQHF.

The CDR3 DNA follows: TGTGCCAGCAGCTTAGAGGGTAGGGAAAAACTGTTTTTT. Its protein is CASSLEGREKLFF. This rearrangement joins TRBV7-2 to TRBJ1-4; D is undetermined. CDR1 SGHTA and CDR2 FQGNSA come from the germline V gene. CDR3 length: 13 amino acids. V lost 1 base and J lost 8, with 8 bases in between. The variable domain in full, completed from reference TRBV7-2 and TRBJ1-4, reads GAGVSQSPSNKVTEKGKDVELRCDPISGHTALYWYRQSLGQGLEFLIYFQGNSAPDKSGLPSDRFSAERTGGSVSTLTIQRTQQEDSAVYLCASSLEGREKLFFGSGTQLSVL.

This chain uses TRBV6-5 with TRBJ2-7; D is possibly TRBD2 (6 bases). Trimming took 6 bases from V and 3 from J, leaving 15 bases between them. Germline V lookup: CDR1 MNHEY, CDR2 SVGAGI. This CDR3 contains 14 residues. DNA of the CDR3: TGTGCCAGCAGGACCCGGGACTCTTACTACGAGCAGTACTTC. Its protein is CASRTRDSYYEQYF.

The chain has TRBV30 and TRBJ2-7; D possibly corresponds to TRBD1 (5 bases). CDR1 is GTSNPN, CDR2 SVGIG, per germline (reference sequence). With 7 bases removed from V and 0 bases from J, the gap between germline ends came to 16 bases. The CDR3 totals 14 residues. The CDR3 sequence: CALSPWTTSYEQYF. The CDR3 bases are TGTGCCTTATCCCCGTGGACAACCTCCTACGAGCAGTACTTC.

For the CDR3, the DNA is TGTGCCAGCAGTGAATCCCCAGGTCCAAACATTCAGTACTTC. Protein product: CASSESPGPNIQYF. V is TRBV6-1 and J is TRBJ2-4; D is undetermined. Germline V gene lookup returns CDR1 MNHNS and CDR2 SASEGT. Trimming cost V 2 bases and J 6 bases, with 11 bases left between them. This CDR3 has 14 amino acids.

DNA of the CDR3: TGTGCCAGCTGCCAACCTGGACTCGCGAGCTCCTACGAGCAGTACTTC. This gives the protein CASCQPGLASSYEQYF. The chain uses TRBV6-9 and TRBJ2-7; D is perhaps TRBD2 (5 bases). The germline gives CDR1 MNHGY, CDR2 SVAAGI. CDR3 length: 16 residues. V lost 8 bases, J lost 0 bases, and 20 bases lay in between.

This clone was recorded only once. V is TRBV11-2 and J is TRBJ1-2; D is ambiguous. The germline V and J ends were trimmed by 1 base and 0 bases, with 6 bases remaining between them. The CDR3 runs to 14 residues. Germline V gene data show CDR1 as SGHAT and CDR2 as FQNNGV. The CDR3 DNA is TGTGCCAGCAGCTTAGTCGAGGCTAACTATGGCTACACCTTC. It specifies CASSLVEANYGYTF.

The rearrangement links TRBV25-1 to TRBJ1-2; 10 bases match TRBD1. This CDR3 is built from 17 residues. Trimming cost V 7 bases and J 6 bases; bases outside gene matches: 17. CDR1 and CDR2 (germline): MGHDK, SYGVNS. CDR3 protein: CASMPGQGMDYYNGYTF. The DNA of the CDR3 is TGTGCCAGCATGCCGGGACAGGGGATGGACTACTATAATGGCTACACCTTC.

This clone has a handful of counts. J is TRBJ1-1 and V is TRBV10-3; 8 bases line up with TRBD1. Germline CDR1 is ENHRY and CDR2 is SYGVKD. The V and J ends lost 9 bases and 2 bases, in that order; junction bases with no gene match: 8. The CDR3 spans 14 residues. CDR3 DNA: TGTGCCATTCCGGACAGGGAATTAAACACTGAAGCTTTCTTT. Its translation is CAIPDRELNTEAFF.

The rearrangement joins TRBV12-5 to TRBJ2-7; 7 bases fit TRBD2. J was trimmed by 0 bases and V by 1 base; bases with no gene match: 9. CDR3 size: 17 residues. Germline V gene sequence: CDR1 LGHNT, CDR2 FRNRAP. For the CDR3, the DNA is TGTGCTAGTGGTTTGGCCACGCTGGGGAGGGCCTCCTACGAGCAGTACTTC. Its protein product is CASGLATLGRASYEQYF.

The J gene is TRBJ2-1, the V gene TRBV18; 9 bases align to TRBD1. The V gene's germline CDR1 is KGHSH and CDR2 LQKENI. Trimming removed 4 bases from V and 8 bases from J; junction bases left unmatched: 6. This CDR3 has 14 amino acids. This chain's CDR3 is CASSLQGASDEQFF. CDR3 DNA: TGTGCCAGCTCACTACAGGGGGCGAGCGATGAGCAGTTCTTC.

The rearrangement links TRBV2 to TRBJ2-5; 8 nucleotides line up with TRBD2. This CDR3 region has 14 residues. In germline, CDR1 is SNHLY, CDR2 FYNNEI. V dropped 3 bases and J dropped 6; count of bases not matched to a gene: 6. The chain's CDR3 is CASSDRGGPKTQYF. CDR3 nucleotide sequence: TGTGCCAGCAGTGATCGCGGGGGGCCGAAGACCCAGTACTTC. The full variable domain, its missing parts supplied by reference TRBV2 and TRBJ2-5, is EPEVTQTPSHQVTQMGQEVILRCVPISNHLYFYWYRQILGQKVEFLVSFYNNEISEKSEIFDDQFSVERPDGSNFTLKIRSTKLEDSAMYFCASSDRGGPKTQYFGPGTRLLVL.

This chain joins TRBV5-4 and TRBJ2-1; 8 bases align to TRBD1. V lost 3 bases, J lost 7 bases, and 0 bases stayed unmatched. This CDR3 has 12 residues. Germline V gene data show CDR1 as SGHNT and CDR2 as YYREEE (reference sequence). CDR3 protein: CASSWTGNEQFF. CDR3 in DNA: TGTGCCAGCAGCTGGACAGGGAATGAGCAGTTCTTC. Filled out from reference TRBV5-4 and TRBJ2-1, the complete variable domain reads ETGVTQSPTHLIKTRGQQVTLRCSSQSGHNTVSWYQQALGQGPQFIFQYYREEENGRGNFPPRFSGLQFPNYSSELNVNALELDDSALYLCASSWTGNEQFFGPGTRLTVL.

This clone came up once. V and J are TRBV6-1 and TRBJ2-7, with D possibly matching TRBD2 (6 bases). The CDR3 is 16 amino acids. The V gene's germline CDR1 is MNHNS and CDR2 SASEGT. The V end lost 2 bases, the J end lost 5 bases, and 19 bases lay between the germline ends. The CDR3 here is CASSEQLGGAGDEQYF. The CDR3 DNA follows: TGTGCCAGCAGTGAACAACTAGGAGGGGCCGGGGACGAGCAGTACTTC.

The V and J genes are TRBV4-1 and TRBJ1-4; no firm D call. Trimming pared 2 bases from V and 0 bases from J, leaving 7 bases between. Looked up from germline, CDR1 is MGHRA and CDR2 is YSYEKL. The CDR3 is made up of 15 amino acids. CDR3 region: CASSQPAATNEKLFF. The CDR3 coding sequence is TGCGCCAGCAGCCAACCGGCCGCAACTAATGAAAAACTGTTTTTT.

Here the CDR3 DNA reads TGTGCCAGCATCGGACGGATGAACACTGAAGCTTTCTTT. Translating gives CASIGRMNTEAFF. The chain is built from TRBV6-1 and TRBJ1-1; D is undetermined. Trimming stripped 7 bases from V and 0 bases from J, with 9 bases between. Germline-derived CDR1 and CDR2 are MNHNS and SASEGT. CDR3 length: 13 residues.

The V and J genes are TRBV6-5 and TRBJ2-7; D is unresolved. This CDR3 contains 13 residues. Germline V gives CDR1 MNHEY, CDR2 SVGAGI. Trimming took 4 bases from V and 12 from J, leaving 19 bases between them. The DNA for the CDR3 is TGTGCCAGCAGTTCCGGCGAGACCCGACGACGGTACTTC. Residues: CASSSGETRRRYF.

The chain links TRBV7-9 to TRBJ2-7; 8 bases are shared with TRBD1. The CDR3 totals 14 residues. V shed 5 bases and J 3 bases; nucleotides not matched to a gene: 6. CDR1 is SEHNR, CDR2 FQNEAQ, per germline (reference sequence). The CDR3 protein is CASSTDRVRYEQYF. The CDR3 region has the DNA TGTGCCAGCAGCACGGACAGGGTACGCTACGAGCAGTACTTC.

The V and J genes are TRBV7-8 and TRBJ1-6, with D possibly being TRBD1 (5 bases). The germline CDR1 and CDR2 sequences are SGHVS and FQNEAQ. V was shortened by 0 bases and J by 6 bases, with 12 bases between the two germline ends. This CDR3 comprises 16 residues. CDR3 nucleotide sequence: TGTGCCAGCAGCTTAGCGTCGAGGGGATTTAATTCACCCCTCCACTTT. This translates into CASSLASRGFNSPLHF.

The CDR3 is CASSQSGTPRLGEQFF. The CDR3 coding sequence is TGTGCCAGCAGCCAATCCGGGACACCTAGGCTTGGTGAGCAGTTCTTC. The chain joins TRBV11-1 to TRBJ2-1; a weak D match, TRBD1 (6 bases). The ends were cut back, 5 bases at V and 9 bases at J, with 23 bases in the middle. The CDR3 spans 16 residues. CDR1 is SGHAT and CDR2 is FQDESV in the germline V gene (reference sequence).